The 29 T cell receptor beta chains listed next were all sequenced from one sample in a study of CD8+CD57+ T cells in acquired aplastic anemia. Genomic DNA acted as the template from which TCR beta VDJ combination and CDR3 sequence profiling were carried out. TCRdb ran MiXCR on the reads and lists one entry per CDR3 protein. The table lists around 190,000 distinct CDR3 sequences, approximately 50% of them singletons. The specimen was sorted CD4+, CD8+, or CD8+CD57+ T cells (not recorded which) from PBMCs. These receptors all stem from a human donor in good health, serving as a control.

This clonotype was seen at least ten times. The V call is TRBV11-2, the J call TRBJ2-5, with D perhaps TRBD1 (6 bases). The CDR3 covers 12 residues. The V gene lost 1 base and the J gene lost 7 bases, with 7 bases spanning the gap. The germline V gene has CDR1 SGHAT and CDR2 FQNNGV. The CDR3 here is CASSLGDTTQYF. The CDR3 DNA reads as TGTGCCAGCAGCTTAGGGGACACGACCCAGTACTTC.

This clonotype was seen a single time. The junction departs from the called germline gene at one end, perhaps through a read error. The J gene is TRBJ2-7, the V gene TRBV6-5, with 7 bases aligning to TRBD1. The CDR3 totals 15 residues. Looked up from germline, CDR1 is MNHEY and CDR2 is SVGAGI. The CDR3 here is CASSYSYRGSYEQHF. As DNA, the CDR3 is TGTGCCAGCAGCTACTCCTACAGGGGATCCTACGAGCAGCACTTC.

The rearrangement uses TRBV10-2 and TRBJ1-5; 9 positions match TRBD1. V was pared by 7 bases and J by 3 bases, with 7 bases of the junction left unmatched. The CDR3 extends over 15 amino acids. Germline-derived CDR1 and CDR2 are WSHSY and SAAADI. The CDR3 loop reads CASNAGTGYNQPQHF. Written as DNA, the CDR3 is TGCGCCAGCAACGCCGGGACAGGGTACAATCAGCCCCAGCATTTT.

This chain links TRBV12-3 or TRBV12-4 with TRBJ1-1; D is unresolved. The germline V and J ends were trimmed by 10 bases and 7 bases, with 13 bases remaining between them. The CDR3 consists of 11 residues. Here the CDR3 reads CATSHGVEAFF. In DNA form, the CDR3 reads TGTGCCACCTCACATGGGGTTGAAGCTTTCTTT.

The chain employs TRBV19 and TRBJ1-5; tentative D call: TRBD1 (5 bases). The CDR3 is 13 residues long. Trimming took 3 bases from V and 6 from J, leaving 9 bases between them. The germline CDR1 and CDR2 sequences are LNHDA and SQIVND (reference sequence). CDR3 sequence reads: CASSMRGSQPQHF. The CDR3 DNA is TGTGCCAGTAGTATGAGGGGCAGTCAGCCCCAGCATTTT.

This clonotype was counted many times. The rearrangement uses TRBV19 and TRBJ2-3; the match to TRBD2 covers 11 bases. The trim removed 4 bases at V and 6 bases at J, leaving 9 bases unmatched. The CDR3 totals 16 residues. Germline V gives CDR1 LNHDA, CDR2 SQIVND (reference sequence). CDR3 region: CASSNRLAGMQDTQYF. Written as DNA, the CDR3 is TGTGCCAGTAGTAACCGACTAGCGGGGATGCAGGATACGCAGTATTTT.

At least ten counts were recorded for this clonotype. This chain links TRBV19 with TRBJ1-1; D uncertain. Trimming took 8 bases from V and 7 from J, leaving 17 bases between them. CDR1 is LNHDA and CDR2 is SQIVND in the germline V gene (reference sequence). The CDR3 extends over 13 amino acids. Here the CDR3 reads CASYLLGTNEAFF. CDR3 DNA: TGTGCCAGTTATTTGTTGGGTACAAATGAAGCTTTCTTT.

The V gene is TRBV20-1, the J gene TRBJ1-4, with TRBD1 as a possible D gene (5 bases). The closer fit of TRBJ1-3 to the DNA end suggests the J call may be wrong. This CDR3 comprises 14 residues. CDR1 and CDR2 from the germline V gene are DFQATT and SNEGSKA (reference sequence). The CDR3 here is CSASWGKPGNTIYF. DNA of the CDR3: TGCAGTGCTAGCTGGGGGAAACCTGGAAACACCATATATTTT.

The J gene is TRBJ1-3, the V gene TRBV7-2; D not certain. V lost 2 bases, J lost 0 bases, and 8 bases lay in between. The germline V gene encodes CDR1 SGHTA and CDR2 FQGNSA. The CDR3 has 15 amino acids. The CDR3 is CASSLSVSSGNTIYF. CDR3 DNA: TGTGCCAGCAGCTTATCAGTCAGCTCTGGAAACACCATATATTTT.

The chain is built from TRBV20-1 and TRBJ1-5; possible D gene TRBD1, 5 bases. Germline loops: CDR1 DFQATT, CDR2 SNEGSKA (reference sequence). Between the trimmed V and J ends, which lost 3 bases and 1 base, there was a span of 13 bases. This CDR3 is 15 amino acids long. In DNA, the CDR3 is TGCAGTGCTAGTGGACGGGGCGGGAGCAATCAGCCCCAGCATTTT. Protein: CSASGRGGSNQPQHF.

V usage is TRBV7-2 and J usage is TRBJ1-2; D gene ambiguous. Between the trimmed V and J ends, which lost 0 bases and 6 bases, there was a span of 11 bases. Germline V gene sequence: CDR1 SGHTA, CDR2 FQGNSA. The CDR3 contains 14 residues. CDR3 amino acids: CASSLARTVDGYTF. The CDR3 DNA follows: TGTGCCAGCAGCTTAGCCCGAACGGTAGATGGCTACACCTTC.

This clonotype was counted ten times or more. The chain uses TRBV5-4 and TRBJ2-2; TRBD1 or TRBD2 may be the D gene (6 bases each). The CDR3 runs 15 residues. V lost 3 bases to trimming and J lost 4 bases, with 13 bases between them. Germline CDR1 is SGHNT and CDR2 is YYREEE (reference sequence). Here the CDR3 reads CASSYGGGVTGELFF. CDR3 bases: TGTGCCAGCAGCTACGGAGGGGGAGTCACCGGGGAGCTGTTTTTT.

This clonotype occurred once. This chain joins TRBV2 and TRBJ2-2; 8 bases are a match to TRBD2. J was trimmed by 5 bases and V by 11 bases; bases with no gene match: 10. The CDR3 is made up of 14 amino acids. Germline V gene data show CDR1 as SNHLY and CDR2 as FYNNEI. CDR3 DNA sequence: TGTGCCGGCTCATTAGCGGGGATTACCGGGGAGCTGTTTTTT. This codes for CAGSLAGITGELFF.

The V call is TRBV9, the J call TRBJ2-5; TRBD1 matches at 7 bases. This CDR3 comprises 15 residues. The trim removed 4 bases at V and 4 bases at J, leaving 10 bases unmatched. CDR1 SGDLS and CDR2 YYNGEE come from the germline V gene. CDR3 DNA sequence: TGTGCCAGCAGCCGACAGGGCGACGGGGTAGAGACCCAGTACTTC. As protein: CASSRQGDGVETQYF.

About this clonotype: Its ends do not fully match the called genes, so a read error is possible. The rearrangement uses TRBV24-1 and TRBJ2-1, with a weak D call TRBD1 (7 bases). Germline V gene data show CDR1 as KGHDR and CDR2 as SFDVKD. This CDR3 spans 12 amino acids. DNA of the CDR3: TGTGCCGCCAGGCAGGGGGGAGATGAGCAGTTCTTC. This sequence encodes CAARQGGDEQFF.

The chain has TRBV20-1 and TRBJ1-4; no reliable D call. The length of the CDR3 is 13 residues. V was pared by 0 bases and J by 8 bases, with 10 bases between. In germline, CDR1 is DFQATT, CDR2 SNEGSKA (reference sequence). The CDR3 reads CSARDPSGEKLFF. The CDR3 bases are TGCAGTGCTAGAGATCCAAGCGGGGAAAAACTGTTTTTT.

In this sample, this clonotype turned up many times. The CDR3 loop reads CSAKDRGSTDTQYF. The CDR3 nucleotides read TGCAGTGCGAAGGACAGGGGAAGCACAGATACGCAGTATTTT. V and J are TRBV20-1 and TRBJ2-3, with 9 positions matching TRBD1. This CDR3 region has 14 residues. J was trimmed by 0 bases and V by 6 bases; bases with no gene match: 4. In germline, CDR1 is DFQATT, CDR2 SNEGSKA (reference sequence).

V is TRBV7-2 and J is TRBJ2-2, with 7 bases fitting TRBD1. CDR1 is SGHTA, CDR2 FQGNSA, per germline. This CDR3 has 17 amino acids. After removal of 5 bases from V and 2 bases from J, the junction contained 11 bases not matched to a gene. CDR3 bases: TGTGCCAGCAGCCCCCCCCGCCGGGACAGAAACACCGGGGAGCTGTTTTTT. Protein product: CASSPPRRDRNTGELFF.

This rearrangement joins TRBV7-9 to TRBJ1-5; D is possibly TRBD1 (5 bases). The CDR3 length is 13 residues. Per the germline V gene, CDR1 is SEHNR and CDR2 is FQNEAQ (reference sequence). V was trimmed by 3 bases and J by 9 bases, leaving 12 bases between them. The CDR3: CASSLGVEMPQHF. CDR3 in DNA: TGTGCCAGCAGCTTGGGGGTAGAGATGCCCCAGCATTTT.

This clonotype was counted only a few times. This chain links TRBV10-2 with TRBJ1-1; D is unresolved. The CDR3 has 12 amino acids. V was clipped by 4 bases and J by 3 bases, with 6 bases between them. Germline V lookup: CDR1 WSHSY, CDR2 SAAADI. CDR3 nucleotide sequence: TGCGCCAGCAGTGCCTCGGACACTGAAGCTTTCTTT. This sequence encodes CASSASDTEAFF.

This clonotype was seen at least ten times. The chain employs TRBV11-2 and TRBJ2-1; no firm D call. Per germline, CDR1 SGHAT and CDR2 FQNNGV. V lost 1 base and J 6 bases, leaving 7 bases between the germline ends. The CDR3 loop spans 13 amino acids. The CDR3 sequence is CASSLGMINEQFF. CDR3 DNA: TGTGCCAGCAGCTTAGGTATGATCAATGAGCAGTTCTTC.

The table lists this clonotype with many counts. The DNA for the CDR3 is TGTGCCAGCGGTGACAGGGGGCGCGAATATGGCTACACCTTC. Translating it yields CASGDRGREYGYTF. J is TRBJ1-2 and V is TRBV28; 10 bases agree with TRBD1. The length of the CDR3 is 14 residues. CDR1 and CDR2 (germline): MDHEN, SYDVKM. The V gene end was trimmed by 8 bases and the J gene end by 5 bases; junction bases not matched to a gene: 8.

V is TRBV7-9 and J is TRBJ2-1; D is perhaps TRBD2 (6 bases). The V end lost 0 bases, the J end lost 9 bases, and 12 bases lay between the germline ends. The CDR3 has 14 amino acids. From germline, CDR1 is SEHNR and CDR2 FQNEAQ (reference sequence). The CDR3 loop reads CASSLAGGNTEQFF. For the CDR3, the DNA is TGTGCCAGCAGCTTAGCTGGGGGGAACACTGAGCAGTTCTTC.

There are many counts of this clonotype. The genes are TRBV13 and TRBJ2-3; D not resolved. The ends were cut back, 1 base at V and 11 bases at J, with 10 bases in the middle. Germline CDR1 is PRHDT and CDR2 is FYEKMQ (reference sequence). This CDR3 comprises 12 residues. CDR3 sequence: CASSLEPDLQYF. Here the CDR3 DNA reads TGTGCCAGCAGCTTAGAGCCCGATTTGCAGTATTTT.

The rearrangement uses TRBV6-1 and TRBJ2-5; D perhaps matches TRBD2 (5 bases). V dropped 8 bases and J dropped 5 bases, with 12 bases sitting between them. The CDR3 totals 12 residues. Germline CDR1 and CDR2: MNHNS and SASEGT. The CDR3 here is CASGPAEETQYF. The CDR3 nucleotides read TGTGCCAGCGGACCAGCGGAGGAGACCCAGTACTTC.

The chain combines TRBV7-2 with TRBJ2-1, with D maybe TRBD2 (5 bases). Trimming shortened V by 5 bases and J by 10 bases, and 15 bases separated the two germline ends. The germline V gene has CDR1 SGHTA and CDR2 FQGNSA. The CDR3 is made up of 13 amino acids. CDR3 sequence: CASSRETSREQFF. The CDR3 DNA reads TGTGCCAGCAGCAGGGAGACGTCGCGAGAGCAGTTCTTC.

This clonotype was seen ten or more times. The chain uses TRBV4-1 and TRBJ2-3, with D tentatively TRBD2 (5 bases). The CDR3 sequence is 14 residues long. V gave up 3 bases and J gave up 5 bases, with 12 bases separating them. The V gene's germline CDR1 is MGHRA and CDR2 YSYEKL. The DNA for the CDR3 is TGCGCCAGCAGCCAGGGGAGAGGCCTAGATACGCAGTATTTT. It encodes CASSQGRGLDTQYF.

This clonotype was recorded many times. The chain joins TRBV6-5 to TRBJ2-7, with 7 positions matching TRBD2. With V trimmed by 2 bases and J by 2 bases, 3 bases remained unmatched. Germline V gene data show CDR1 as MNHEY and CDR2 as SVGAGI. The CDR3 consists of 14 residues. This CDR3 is CASSYVGGAYEQYF. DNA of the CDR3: TGTGCCAGCAGTTACGTTGGGGGGGCCTACGAGCAGTACTTC.

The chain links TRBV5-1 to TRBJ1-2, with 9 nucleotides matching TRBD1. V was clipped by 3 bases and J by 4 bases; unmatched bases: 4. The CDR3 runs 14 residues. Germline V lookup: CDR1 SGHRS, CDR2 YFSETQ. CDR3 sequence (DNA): TGCGCCAGCAGCTACGGACAGGGGTCCTATGGCTACACCTTC. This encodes CASSYGQGSYGYTF. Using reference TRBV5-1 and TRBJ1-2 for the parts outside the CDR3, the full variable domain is KAGVTQTPRYLIKTRGQQVTLSCSPISGHRSVSWYQQTPGQGLQFLFEYFSETQRNKGNFPGRFSGRQFSNSRSEMNVSTLELGDSALYLCASSYGQGSYGYTFGSGTRLTVV.